This TCR beta chain was recorded in a study of tumor and adjacent non-tumor tissue in lung cancer. Whole-study context: The cohort had 12 to 13 adenocarcinoma, a couple of squamous cell and 1 small cell patients. The patients, around 9 men and 4 to 6 women, were roughly 30 to 76 with stage I to III disease. Samples averaged roughly 4.3 million productive TCRbeta reads each.

Overall study findings and caveats: Tumor tissue had significantly higher TCR diversity than normal lung.

The CDR3 is made up of 13 amino acids. Germline CDR1 and CDR2: LGHNA and YNFKEQ. The template was RNA from unsorted bulk tissue. Three rounds of nested PCR, following a modified ARM-PCR protocol, produced the TCRbeta library. Each CDR3 protein is one row after TCRdb ran MiXCR on the multiplex PCR reads. The sample lists over 100,000 distinct CDR3 sequences, 75% seen once, with about 40% in the top ten. In the case of this clonotype: Its target is unknown. At one end the junction does not follow the germline gene, possibly because of a read error.

Sequencing was carried out using lung tumor tissue. This chain uses TRBV4-2 with TRBJ2-7; 7 nucleotides align to TRBD1. The receptor comes from a woman aged 60-75 years with non-small cell lung cancer. This chain's CDR3 is CASGLGQTYEQSF. The CDR3 nucleotides read TGTGCCAGTGGATTGGGACAGACCTACGAGCAGTCCTTC.